Presented here are 28 T cell receptor beta chains from one specimen sequenced in a study of T-cell reconstitution after alpha-beta-depleted transplantation in children. The authors prepared the TCRbeta library with unique molecular identifiers. TCRdb re-called the PCR reads through MiXCR, storing one row per CDR3 protein. There are around 580,000 distinct CDR3 sequences in the sample; under 30% occur only once, and over 12% lies in the top ten. The sample was PBMCs, mostly from graft donor cells, taken 360 days after TCRalphabeta/CD19-depleted stem cell transplant. All receptors come from a boy in the first two years of life who had a stem cell transplant for acute myeloid leukemia, so the T cells may come from the graft donor.

The chain uses TRBV5-5 and TRBJ2-7; tentative D call: TRBD1 (6 bases). V lost 3 bases and J 2 bases, leaving 9 bases between the germline ends. The CDR3 is made up of 13 amino acids. Per germline, CDR1 SGHKS and CDR2 YYEKEE (reference sequence). The CDR3, as DNA: TGTGCCAGCAGCTCCTACAGGGCCTACGAGCAGTACGTC. This gives the protein CASSSYRAYEQYV.

The J gene is TRBJ1-4, the V gene TRBV6-1; possibly TRBD1 for D (6 bases). V gave up 5 bases and J gave up 4 bases, with 11 bases separating them. Germline values: CDR1 MNHNS, CDR2 SASEGT. The CDR3 covers 14 residues. CDR3 DNA: TGTGCCAGCAGTATGGGGGGCAGTAATGAAAAACTGTTTTTT. As protein: CASSMGGSNEKLFF.

This clonotype turned up a few times. The chain employs TRBV19 and TRBJ2-5; D is ambiguous. The CDR3 consists of 13 residues. Germline-derived CDR1 and CDR2 are LNHDA and SQIVND (reference sequence). V lost 4 bases, J lost 5 bases, and 11 bases lay in between. The CDR3 is CASSTPPLETQYF. The CDR3 DNA reads as TGTGCCAGTAGTACCCCCCCGTTGGAGACCCAGTACTTC.

This clonotype came up many times. The chain joins TRBV24-1 to TRBJ1-1, with 8 bases fitting TRBD1. This CDR3 region has 14 residues. V dropped 5 bases and J dropped 4; count of bases not matched to a gene: 5. Germline CDR1 reads KGHDR; CDR2 reads SFDVKD. The CDR3 here is CATSASGGVTEAFF. CDR3 nucleotides: TGTGCCACCAGTGCTTCAGGGGGCGTCACTGAAGCTTTCTTT.

The gene calls are TRBV11-1 and TRBJ2-7; 10 bases are a match to TRBD1. The germline gives CDR1 SGHAT, CDR2 FQDESV (reference sequence). The CDR3 covers 18 residues. Trimming removed 7 bases from V and 4 bases from J; junction bases left unmatched: 19. CDR3 DNA: TGTGCCAGCACCTTCCTTTTGTCCCCCGGGACAGGGGTTTACGAGCAGTACTTC. Its protein is CASTFLLSPGTGVYEQYF.

This clonotype was counted a few times. The chain recombines TRBV20-1 with TRBJ2-3, with 7 bases that match TRBD1. The CDR3 has 15 amino acids. Per germline, CDR1 DFQATT and CDR2 SNEGSKA (reference sequence). Losses at the gene ends were 4 bases for V and 5 bases for J; bases not matched to a gene: 12. DNA for the CDR3: TGCAGTGCTACTTCCAGGGGGACCCTTTTAGATACGCAGTATTTT. Translated, it gives CSATSRGTLLDTQYF.

This clonotype was recorded at least ten times. This chain connects TRBV20-1 to TRBJ2-1, with a possible D match to TRBD1 (5 bases). Germline V lookup: CDR1 DFQATT, CDR2 SNEGSKA (reference sequence). The V and J ends lost 1 base and 5 bases respectively, with 15 bases between them. This CDR3 is 15 amino acids long. CDR3 coding DNA: TGCAGTGCTAGAGCTAGGGCAGGGTTGAACAATGAGCAGTTCTTC. Its translation is CSARARAGLNNEQFF.

In this sample, this clonotype turned up once. The chain uses TRBV5-1 and TRBJ2-5; TRBD2 aligns across 7 bases. V gave up 3 bases and J gave up 2 bases; unmatched junction bases: 13. The CDR3 runs to 17 residues. CDR1 is SGHRS, CDR2 YFSETQ, per germline. The CDR3 here is CASSSERRRGVQETQYF. The CDR3 coding sequence is TGCGCCAGCAGCTCTGAGCGGCGACGGGGGGTTCAAGAGACCCAGTACTTC.

This clonotype was seen many times. The V and J genes are TRBV5-1 and TRBJ2-5, with TRBD2 as a possible D gene (6 bases). This CDR3 is 15 amino acids long. Trimming removed 1 base at V and 2 bases at J, with 12 bases between. Germline V gene lookup returns CDR1 SGHRS and CDR2 YFSETQ. CDR3 sequence (DNA): TGCGCCAGCAGCTTGTGGAGGGGTCTACAAGAGACCCAGTACTTC. It translates to CASSLWRGLQETQYF.

This clonotype was observed a handful of times. V gene TRBV20-1 combines with J gene TRBJ1-5; D gene ambiguous. The V and J ends lost 3 bases and 0 bases respectively, with 12 bases between them. Germline CDR1 is DFQATT and CDR2 is SNEGSKA (reference sequence). The CDR3 sequence is 15 residues long. The CDR3 DNA follows: TGCAGTGCTAGGGGAGGAGGATATAGCAATCAGCCCCAGCATTTT. It encodes CSARGGGYSNQPQHF.

The chain combines TRBV7-8 with TRBJ2-4; TRBD1 matches 8 bases. Germline CDR1 and CDR2: SGHVS and FQNEAQ. The CDR3 has 18 residues. V shed 0 bases, J shed 4 bases, and the junction held 11 bases outside the gene matches. In DNA, the CDR3 is TGTGCCAGCAGCTTAGCGCTGGCAGGGGGCGCGACGAAAAACATTCAGTACTTC. This codes for CASSLALAGGATKNIQYF.

The chain uses TRBV20-1 and TRBJ1-5; TRBD1 aligns across 7 bases. J gave up 3 bases and V 1 base, and 3 bases lay outside the gene matches. The germline V gene has CDR1 DFQATT and CDR2 SNEGSKA (reference sequence). CDR3 length equals 14 residues. The CDR3 loop reads CSARVGTDNQPQHF. CDR3 nucleotide sequence: TGCAGTGCTAGAGTCGGGACAGACAATCAGCCCCAGCATTTT.

This clonotype has just a few counts. This chain uses TRBV9 with TRBJ1-5; unclear D gene. CDR1 and CDR2 from the germline V gene are SGDLS and YYNGEE. The CDR3 runs 13 residues. Between the trimmed V and J ends, which lost 3 bases and 4 bases, there was a span of 8 bases. CDR3 nucleotide sequence: TGTGCCAGCAGCGACCTTCCGAATCAGCCCCAGCATTTT. It encodes CASSDLPNQPQHF.

The chain combines TRBV15 with TRBJ2-7; D gene uncertain. Germline CDR1 is LNHNV and CDR2 is YYDKDF (reference sequence). V lost 1 base and J lost 2, with 3 bases in between. This CDR3 has 12 amino acids. Here the CDR3 reads CATSRGAYEQYF. DNA of the CDR3: TGTGCCACCAGCAGAGGGGCCTACGAGCAGTACTTC.

This clonotype was observed at least ten times. The V call is TRBV12-3 or TRBV12-4, the J call TRBJ1-1; TRBD1 aligns across 8 bases. V trimming: 6 bases; J trimming: 8 bases; junction bases outside the gene matches: 11. The CDR3 loop spans 14 amino acids. DNA for the CDR3: TGTGCCAGCAGAACAGGATGGACAGGGCAAGAAGCTTTCTTT. It yields the protein CASRTGWTGQEAFF.

This clonotype was observed a few times. The chain joins TRBV4-3 to TRBJ2-2; D remains ambiguous. Germline CDR1 reads LGHNA; CDR2 reads YSLEER. V shed 1 base and J shed 7 bases, with 7 bases lying between them. CDR3 length equals 13 residues. CDR3 protein: CASSQAGFGELFF. As DNA, the CDR3 is TGCGCCAGCAGCCAAGCGGGTTTCGGGGAGCTGTTTTTT.

Ten or more counts support this clonotype. The chain recombines TRBV7-9 with TRBJ2-3; 9 bases are shared with TRBD1. This CDR3 is 16 amino acids long. Germline V gene sequence: CDR1 SEHNR, CDR2 FQNEAQ (reference sequence). V shed 3 bases, J shed 4 bases, and the junction held 8 bases outside the gene matches. Here the CDR3 DNA reads TGTGCCAGCAGCTTCCCAATCGGACAGGGGTCAGATACGCAGTATTTT. Its protein is CASSFPIGQGSDTQYF.

The V gene is TRBV6-1, the J gene TRBJ1-2, with 8 bases identical to TRBD1. Germline V lookup: CDR1 MNHNS, CDR2 SASEGT. The CDR3 consists of 14 residues. J lost 5 bases, V lost 6 bases, and 8 bases had no gene match. The CDR3 DNA reads as TGTGCCAGCAGGTTTGGTGGACAGGGATATGGCTACACCTTC. It is translated as CASRFGGQGYGYTF.

The rearrangement uses TRBV5-1 and TRBJ1-2; 10 nucleotides agree with TRBD1. J gave up 7 bases and V 4 bases, and 7 bases lay outside the gene matches. Germline V lookup: CDR1 SGHRS, CDR2 YFSETQ. CDR3 length: 14 amino acids. The CDR3: CASSPMTGGGGYTF. CDR3 nucleotides: TGCGCCAGCAGCCCAATGACAGGGGGCGGTGGCTACACCTTC. Supplemented by reference TRBV5-1 and TRBJ1-2, the full variable domain reads KAGVTQTPRYLIKTRGQQVTLSCSPISGHRSVSWYQQTPGQGLQFLFEYFSETQRNKGNFPGRFSGRQFSNSRSEMNVSTLELGDSALYLCASSPMTGGGGYTFGSGTRLTVV.

This clonotype was found a few times. The chain uses TRBV6-2 or TRBV6-3 and TRBJ2-7; possible D gene TRBD2, 5 bases. Per germline, CDR1 MNHEY and CDR2 SVGEGT. V was clipped by 7 bases and J by 4 bases, with 17 bases between them. This CDR3 has 14 amino acids. The CDR3 region has the DNA TGTGCCAGCACCATAAGAGGGCCAGCTTACGAGCAGTACTTC. Encoded protein: CASTIRGPAYEQYF.

This clonotype was seen ten or more times. This chain joins TRBV3-1 and TRBJ1-1, with D possibly being TRBD1 (6 bases). V lost 0 bases and J 11 bases, leaving 19 bases between the germline ends. The germline V gene has CDR1 LGHDT and CDR2 YNNKEL (reference sequence). The CDR3 consists of 15 residues. The CDR3 DNA reads as TGTGCCAGCAGCCAAGATCCGGACAGTTTGAATACGGCTTTCTTT. Translation gives CASSQDPDSLNTAFF.

The V call is TRBV23-1, the J call TRBJ2-1; perhaps TRBD1 as D (6 bases). TRBV23-1 is filed as an ORF, its function uncertain. Trimming took off 6 bases at V and 3 bases at J, with 12 bases between the two ends. This CDR3 has 14 residues. The CDR3 coding sequence is TGCGCCAGCAGCCCTGACAGGTTCTACAATGAGCAGTTCTTC. This codes for CASSPDRFYNEQFF.

This rearrangement joins TRBV28 to TRBJ1-6; D not resolved. V shed 5 bases and J shed 9 bases, with 17 bases lying between them. In germline, CDR1 is MDHEN, CDR2 SYDVKM. The CDR3 length is 15 residues. CDR3 loop: CASSPMDRIASPLHF. For the CDR3, the DNA is TGTGCCAGCAGTCCGATGGACCGGATAGCTTCACCCCTCCACTTT.

The V gene is TRBV20-1, the J gene TRBJ2-1; 9 bases are a match to TRBD2. Germline assignment: CDR1 DFQATT and CDR2 SNEGSKA (reference sequence). This CDR3 is built from 16 residues. The V and J ends lost 2 bases and 8 bases, in that order; junction bases with no gene match: 13. The CDR3 bases are TGCAGTGCTAGAAATTGGCGGGGGGGCCGGATCGATGAGCAGTTCTTC. Amino acids: CSARNWRGGRIDEQFF.

This clonotype came up a few times. The gene calls are TRBV7-2 and TRBJ2-7; D may match TRBD1 or TRBD2 (6 bases each). The CDR3 loop spans 14 amino acids. V was pared by 1 base and J by 7 bases, with 14 bases between. Germline V gives CDR1 SGHTA, CDR2 FQGNSA. This CDR3 reads CASSLDHAGQEQYF. CDR3 nucleotide sequence: TGTGCCAGCAGCTTAGACCACGCGGGACAAGAGCAGTACTTC.

This clonotype was recorded many times. The J gene is TRBJ1-5, the V gene TRBV12-3 or TRBV12-4; D remains unclear. CDR3 length equals 14 residues. Trimming shortened V by 2 bases and J by 9 bases, and 14 bases separated the two germline ends. CDR3 nucleotides: TGTGCCAGCAGTTTAAAGGCCATCTTATCGCCCCAGCATTTT. Translated: CASSLKAILSPQHF.

Many counts were recorded for this clonotype. The chain has TRBV12-3 or TRBV12-4 and TRBJ1-4, with D unresolved. V shed 2 bases and J shed 4 bases, with 8 bases lying between them. The CDR3 totals 14 residues. The CDR3 nucleotides read TGTGCCAGCAGTTTACGGGCCAATAATGAAAAACTGTTTTTT. Translated: CASSLRANNEKLFF.

Remarks on this clonotype: The junction departs from germline at one end; a sequencing error may be responsible. The rearrangement links TRBV20-1 to TRBJ2-1; weak D call: TRBD1 (5 bases). This CDR3 is 12 amino acids long. From germline, CDR1 is DFQATT and CDR2 SNEGSKA (reference sequence). The CDR3 DNA reads TGCAGTGCTAGCGAAGTGGACAATCAGCAGTTCTTC. Translating it yields CSASEVDNQQFF.